The clone carrying this T cell receptor beta chain has a count of ten or more. Antigen unknown. TCRdb independently ran MiXCR on the reads; one entry per CDR3 protein. Of around 210,000 distinct CDR3 sequences listed, 5% to 8.5% are singletons. The record originates from a study of T cell repertoires in cytomegalovirus infection. Study summary: Indicated by public TCR beta signatures were CMV infection and matching HLA type. Study-wide points: Identification of carriers of CMV plus the relevant HLA was achieved through cumulative public TCR beta family frequency.

V shed 0 bases and J shed 3 bases, with 11 bases lying between them. Per the germline V gene, CDR1 is SEHNR and CDR2 is FQNEAQ (reference sequence). The CDR3 runs 15 residues. The origin of this receptor is a human donor in good health (CMV status not recorded). Some clones in this sample may be carry-over from other donors' samples. This chain links TRBV7-9 with TRBJ2-5, with D tentatively TRBD1 (5 bases). Source material: PBMCs. CDR3 sequence: CASSLAAGSKETQYF. As DNA, the CDR3 is TGTGCCAGCAGCTTAGCGGCAGGGTCTAAAGAGACCCAGTACTTC.